This is a list of T cell receptor beta chains from one sample in a study of blood T cell repertoires in COVID-19. TCRdb's copy holds only in-frame clones and misses some; the assay was immunoSEQ multiplex PCR. The table includes 310,000 or so clones, 70% to 90% detected once. The specimen sequenced was PBMCs or T cells enriched from blood (not recorded which). The source is a woman aged 40 to 50 who had recovered from COVID-19. The CDR3 runs from the conserved cysteine through the conserved F or W. A D gene is named only where the DNA matches it firmly. Size is omitted from some rows. Given values are once, few, many or a class for expanded clones.

clone size: NA
CDR3 length: 13
V gene: TRBV27
J gene: TRBJ2-7
D gene: NA
CDR3 protein: CATVGRGDHEQYF
CDR3 DNA: TGTGCCACCGTTGGGAGGGGGGACCACGAGCAGTACTTC

clone size: NA
CDR3 length: 16
V gene: TRBV4-2
J gene: TRBJ2-4
D gene: TRBD1
CDR3 protein: CASSQEITATGDIQYF
CDR3 DNA: TGTGCCAGCAGCCAAGAAATCACAGCCACAGGGGACATTCAGTACTTC

clone size: NA
CDR3 length: 12
V gene: TRBV28
J gene: TRBJ1-5
D gene: NA
CDR3 protein: CASTGLNQPQHF
CDR3 DNA: TGTGCCAGCACAGGGCTCAATCAGCCCCAGCATTTT

clone size: NA
CDR3 length: 14
V gene: TRBV19
J gene: TRBJ2-7
D gene: TRBD2
CDR3 protein: CASKVTSGMDEQYF
CDR3 DNA: TGTGCCAGTAAGGTTACTAGCGGCATGGACGAGCAGTACTTC

clone size: NA
CDR3 length: 13
V gene: TRBV10-2
J gene: TRBJ2-1
D gene: NA
CDR3 protein: CASHPGLMNEQFF
CDR3 DNA: TGCGCCAGCCACCCGGGTCTTATGAATGAGCAGTTCTTC

clone size: NA
CDR3 length: 15
V gene: TRBV5-1
J gene: TRBJ1-1
D gene: NA
CDR3 protein: CASSTSPIVNTEAFF
CDR3 DNA: TGCGCCAGCAGCACGAGCCCTATTGTGAACACTGAAGCTTTCTTT

clone size: NA
CDR3 length: 17
V gene: TRBV6-2/TRBV6-3
J gene: TRBJ2-7
D gene: TRBD2
CDR3 protein: CASSYPRTSGSRYEQYF
CDR3 DNA: TGTGCCAGCAGTTACCCCCGGACTAGCGGGAGTAGGTACGAGCAGTACTTC

clone size: NA
CDR3 length: 14
V gene: TRBV28
J gene: TRBJ2-1
D gene: NA
CDR3 protein: CASMDRSSYNEQFF
CDR3 DNA: TGTGCCAGCATGGACAGAAGTTCCTACAATGAGCAGTTCTTC

clone size: NA
CDR3 length: 16
V gene: TRBV5-1
J gene: TRBJ2-1
D gene: TRBD1
CDR3 protein: CASSLATGTGVNEQFF
CDR3 DNA: TGCGCCAGCAGCTTGGCGACCGGGACAGGGGTGAATGAGCAGTTCTTC

clone size: NA
CDR3 length: 14
V gene: TRBV2
J gene: TRBJ2-7
D gene: NA
CDR3 protein: CASSEYNRAYEQYF
CDR3 DNA: TGTGCCAGCAGTGAATATAACAGGGCCTACGAGCAGTACTTC

clone size: NA
CDR3 length: 15
V gene: TRBV24-1
J gene: TRBJ1-3
D gene: TRBD1
CDR3 protein: CATTHLQGSRSTIYF
CDR3 DNA: TGTGCCACCACTCACCTACAGGGGTCACGAAGCACCATATATTTT

clone size: NA
CDR3 length: 14
V gene: TRBV18
J gene: TRBJ1-2
D gene: NA
CDR3 protein: CASSLADTGNGYTF
CDR3 DNA: TGTGCCAGCTCACTTGCCGACACCGGCAATGGCTACACCTTC

clone size: NA
CDR3 length: 15
V gene: TRBV7-9
J gene: TRBJ2-1
D gene: TRBD1
CDR3 protein: CASSWNRGQYDEQFF
CDR3 DNA: TGTGCCAGCAGCTGGAACAGGGGGCAGTACGATGAGCAGTTCTTC

clone size: few
CDR3 length: 12
V gene: TRBV7-8
J gene: TRBJ2-5
D gene: NA
CDR3 protein: CASSLGKVVQYF
CDR3 DNA: TGTGCCAGCAGCTTAGGAAAAGTAGTCCAGTACTTC

clone size: NA
CDR3 length: 19
V gene: TRBV7-2
J gene: TRBJ1-6
D gene: NA
CDR3 protein: CASSLWEFDACKYNSPLHF
CDR3 DNA: TGTGCCAGCAGCTTATGGGAGTTTGACGCTTGTAAGTATAATTCACCCCTCCACTTT

clone size: NA
CDR3 length: 13
V gene: TRBV10-3
J gene: TRBJ2-5
D gene: NA
CDR3 protein: CAISELVEETQYF
CDR3 DNA: TGTGCCATCAGTGAATTAGTAGAAGAGACCCAGTACTTC

clone size: NA
CDR3 length: 17
V gene: TRBV18
J gene: TRBJ2-1
D gene: TRBD2
CDR3 protein: CASSPDVAGGGRNEQFF
CDR3 DNA: TGTGCCAGCTCACCAGATGTAGCGGGAGGAGGACGTAATGAGCAGTTCTTC

clone size: NA
CDR3 length: 14
V gene: TRBV11-3
J gene: TRBJ2-1
D gene: TRBD2
CDR3 protein: CASSPGGSYNEQFF
CDR3 DNA: TGTGCCAGCAGCCCGGGAGGCTCTTACAATGAGCAGTTCTTC

clone size: once
CDR3 length: 14
V gene: TRBV9
J gene: TRBJ2-2
D gene: NA
CDR3 protein: CASSNDRNTGELFF
CDR3 DNA: TGTGCCAGCAGCAACGACAGGAACACCGGGGAGCTGTTTTTT

clone size: NA
CDR3 length: 16
V gene: TRBV7-9
J gene: TRBJ1-4
D gene: TRBD1
CDR3 protein: CASSHTGGATNEKLFF
CDR3 DNA: TGTGCCAGCAGTCATACAGGGGGCGCAACTAATGAAAAACTGTTTTTT

clone size: NA
CDR3 length: 15
V gene: TRBV4-1
J gene: TRBJ2-7
D gene: TRBD2
CDR3 protein: CASSLTSGRDYEQYF
CDR3 DNA: TGCGCCAGCAGCCTTACTAGCGGGAGGGACTACGAGCAGTACTTC

clone size: NA
CDR3 length: 14
V gene: TRBV29-1
J gene: TRBJ2-7
D gene: NA
CDR3 protein: CSVQTSWGSYEQYF
CDR3 DNA: TGCAGCGTCCAGACTAGTTGGGGGTCCTACGAGCAGTACTTC

clone size: NA
CDR3 length: 16
V gene: TRBV5-1
J gene: TRBJ2-1
D gene: TRBD2
CDR3 protein: CASSLAEASGHNEQFF
CDR3 DNA: TGCGCCAGCAGCTTGGCCGAGGCTAGCGGGCACAATGAGCAGTTCTTC

clone size: NA
CDR3 length: 17
V gene: TRBV6-2/TRBV6-3
J gene: TRBJ2-1
D gene: TRBD2
CDR3 protein: CASSPEVLAGGRDEQFF
CDR3 DNA: TGTGCCAGCAGCCCCGAGGTACTAGCGGGAGGGCGGGATGAGCAGTTCTTC

clone size: NA
CDR3 length: 14
V gene: TRBV7-3
J gene: TRBJ2-5
D gene: TRBD2
CDR3 protein: CASSNGLAQETQYF
CDR3 DNA: TGTGCCAGCAGCAACGGACTAGCGCAAGAGACCCAGTACTTC

clone size: NA
CDR3 length: 13
V gene: TRBV5-1
J gene: TRBJ1-2
D gene: NA
CDR3 protein: CASRRLDNYGYTF
CDR3 DNA: TGCGCCAGCAGAAGACTGGATAACTATGGCTACACCTTC

clone size: NA
CDR3 length: 12
V gene: TRBV7-9
J gene: TRBJ2-5
D gene: NA
CDR3 protein: CASSLLGGTQYF
CDR3 DNA: TGTGCCAGCAGCTTATTGGGGGGGACCCAGTACTTC

clone size: NA
CDR3 length: 14
V gene: TRBV6-1
J gene: TRBJ1-5
D gene: NA
CDR3 protein: CASSEGEGGQPQHF
CDR3 DNA: TGTGCCAGCAGTGAAGGGGAAGGAGGCCAGCCCCAGCATTTT

clone size: once
CDR3 length: 15
V gene: TRBV7-3
J gene: TRBJ2-3
D gene: TRBD2
CDR3 protein: CASSLSGGRTDTQYF
CDR3 DNA: TGTGCCAGCAGCTTATCGGGAGGGCGCACAGATACGCAGTATTTT

clone size: NA
CDR3 length: 17
V gene: TRBV7-6
J gene: TRBJ2-1
D gene: TRBD2
CDR3 protein: CASSLGGGGLSYNEQFF
CDR3 DNA: TGTGCCAGCAGCTTAGGCGGGGGGGGGCTTTCTTACAATGAGCAGTTCTTC

clone size: once
CDR3 length: 14
V gene: TRBV7-2
J gene: TRBJ1-5
D gene: NA
CDR3 protein: CASSLVKSGQPQHF
CDR3 DNA: TGTGCCAGCAGCTTAGTTAAGTCAGGACAGCCCCAGCATTTT

clone size: NA
CDR3 length: 16
V gene: TRBV11-1
J gene: TRBJ2-5
D gene: NA
CDR3 protein: CASSPQGGSLQETQYF
CDR3 DNA: TGTGCCAGCAGCCCACAGGGGGGGAGTCTCCAAGAGACCCAGTACTTC

clone size: once
CDR3 length: 15
V gene: TRBV7-3
J gene: TRBJ2-5
D gene: NA
CDR3 protein: CASSLTGQGSGTQYF
CDR3 DNA: TGTGCCAGCAGCCTAACGGGTCAGGGGTCTGGGACCCAGTACTTC

clone size: NA
CDR3 length: 13
V gene: TRBV6-4
J gene: TRBJ1-1
D gene: TRBD1
CDR3 protein: CASSFQGDTEAFF
CDR3 DNA: TGTGCCAGCAGTTTCCAGGGGGACACTGAAGCTTTCTTT

clone size: NA
CDR3 length: 14
V gene: TRBV21-1
J gene: TRBJ2-7
D gene: NA
CDR3 protein: CASSIPNGAGAQYF
CDR3 DNA: TGTGCCAGCAGCATCCCCAACGGGGCGGGGGCGCAGTACTTC

clone size: NA
CDR3 length: 17
V gene: TRBV2
J gene: TRBJ2-3
D gene: TRBD2
CDR3 protein: CASPRTSGSLGTDTQYF
CDR3 DNA: TGTGCCAGCCCCCGGACTAGCGGGAGCTTGGGCACAGATACGCAGTATTTT

clone size: NA
CDR3 length: 13
V gene: TRBV6-5
J gene: TRBJ1-5
D gene: NA
CDR3 protein: CASSIREGQPQHF
CDR3 DNA: TGTGCCAGCAGCATCAGGGAGGGGCAGCCCCAGCATTTT

clone size: NA
CDR3 length: 14
V gene: TRBV7-3
J gene: TRBJ2-3
D gene: NA
CDR3 protein: CASSLMAGPDTQYF
CDR3 DNA: TGTGCCAGCAGCTTAATGGCAGGGCCAGATACGCAGTATTTT

clone size: NA
CDR3 length: 11
V gene: TRBV28
J gene: TRBJ2-7
D gene: NA
CDR3 protein: CASEQNYEQYF
CDR3 DNA: TGTGCCAGCGAACAGAATTACGAGCAGTACTTC

clone size: NA
CDR3 length: 17
V gene: TRBV21-1
J gene: TRBJ1-5
D gene: NA
CDR3 protein: CASSKEGDRASNQPQHF
CDR3 DNA: TGTGCCAGCAGCAAAGAAGGTGACAGGGCTAGCAATCAGCCCCAGCATTTT

clone size: NA
CDR3 length: 16
V gene: TRBV28
J gene: TRBJ2-3
D gene: TRBD1
CDR3 protein: CASSFPRGMSTDTQYF
CDR3 DNA: TGTGCCAGCAGTTTCCCCAGGGGGATGTCCACAGATACGCAGTATTTT

clone size: NA
CDR3 length: 14
V gene: TRBV19
J gene: TRBJ2-3
D gene: NA
CDR3 protein: CASSGSTMADTQYF
CDR3 DNA: TGTGCCAGTAGTGGGTCCACTATGGCAGATACGCAGTATTTT

clone size: NA
CDR3 length: 15
V gene: TRBV28
J gene: TRBJ2-2
D gene: NA
CDR3 protein: CASSSGSLRTGELFF
CDR3 DNA: TGTGCCAGCAGCTCGGGGTCCCTCAGAACCGGGGAGCTGTTTTTT

clone size: NA
CDR3 length: 22
V gene: TRBV9
J gene: TRBJ1-2
D gene: TRBD1
CDR3 protein: CASSAPKGQEGEQGARSYGYTF
CDR3 DNA: TGTGCCAGCAGCGCCCCCAAGGGACAGGAAGGGGAGCAGGGGGCGAGGTCGTATGGCTACACCTTC

clone size: NA
CDR3 length: 17
V gene: TRBV7-2
J gene: TRBJ1-1
D gene: NA
CDR3 protein: CASSLRGTGPTRSEAFF
CDR3 DNA: TGTGCCAGCAGCTTACGGGGGACGGGCCCTACGAGGTCTGAAGCTTTCTTT

clone size: NA
CDR3 length: 11
V gene: TRBV28
J gene: TRBJ2-7
D gene: NA
CDR3 protein: CASTHGHEQYF
CDR3 DNA: TGTGCCAGCACCCACGGTCACGAGCAGTACTTC

clone size: NA
CDR3 length: 13
V gene: TRBV2
J gene: TRBJ2-5
D gene: NA
CDR3 protein: CASSVSLEETQYF
CDR3 DNA: TGTGCCAGCAGTGTGTCCTTAGAAGAGACCCAGTACTTC

clone size: NA
CDR3 length: 15
V gene: TRBV9
J gene: TRBJ2-7
D gene: NA
CDR3 protein: CASSVESHQSYEQYF
CDR3 DNA: TGTGCCAGCAGCGTAGAGTCACACCAGTCCTACGAGCAGTACTTC

clone size: NA
CDR3 length: 14
V gene: TRBV30
J gene: TRBJ1-5
D gene: TRBD1
CDR3 protein: CAWSVGGFNQPQHF
CDR3 DNA: TGTGCCTGGAGTGTAGGGGGCTTCAATCAGCCCCAGCATTTT

clone size: NA
CDR3 length: 11
V gene: TRBV6-6
J gene: TRBJ1-1
D gene: NA
CDR3 protein: CASTFGTEAFF
CDR3 DNA: TGTGCCAGCACTTTCGGCACTGAAGCTTTCTTT

clone size: few
CDR3 length: 14
V gene: TRBV2
J gene: TRBJ2-4
D gene: TRBD1
CDR3 protein: CASSGDRGQNIQYF
CDR3 DNA: TGTGCCAGCAGTGGGGACAGGGGTCAAAACATTCAGTACTTC

clone size: NA
CDR3 length: 16
V gene: TRBV28
J gene: TRBJ2-3
D gene: NA
CDR3 protein: CASSSPREKSTDTQYF
CDR3 DNA: TGTGCCAGCAGTTCCCCCCGGGAGAAAAGCACAGATACGCAGTATTTT